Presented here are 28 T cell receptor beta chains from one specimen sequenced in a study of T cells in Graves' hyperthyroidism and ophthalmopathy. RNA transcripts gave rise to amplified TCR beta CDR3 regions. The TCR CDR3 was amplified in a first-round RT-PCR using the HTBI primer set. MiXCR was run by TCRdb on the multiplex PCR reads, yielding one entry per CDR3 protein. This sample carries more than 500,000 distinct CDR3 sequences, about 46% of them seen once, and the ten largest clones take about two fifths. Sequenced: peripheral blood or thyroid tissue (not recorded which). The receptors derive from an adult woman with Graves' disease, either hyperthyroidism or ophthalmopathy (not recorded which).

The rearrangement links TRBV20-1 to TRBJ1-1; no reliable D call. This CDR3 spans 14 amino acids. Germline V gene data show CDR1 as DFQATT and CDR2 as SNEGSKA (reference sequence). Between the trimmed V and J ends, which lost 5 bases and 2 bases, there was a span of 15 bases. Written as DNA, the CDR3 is TGCAGTGCTCTGGACGGAGTACTAAACACTGAAGCTTTCTTT. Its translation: CSALDGVLNTEAFF.

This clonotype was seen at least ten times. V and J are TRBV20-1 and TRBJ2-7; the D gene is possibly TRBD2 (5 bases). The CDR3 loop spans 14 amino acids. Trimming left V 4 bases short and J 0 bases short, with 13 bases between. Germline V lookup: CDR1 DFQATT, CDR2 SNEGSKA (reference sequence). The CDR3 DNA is TGCAGTGCTACCCAGCGGTTCATCTCCTACGAGCAGTACTTC. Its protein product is CSATQRFISYEQYF.

In DNA form, the CDR3 reads TGTGCCACCAGCGTGGGGTACAGGAGCAATGAAAAACTGTTTTTT. Encoded protein: CATSVGYRSNEKLFF. The chain joins TRBV15 to TRBJ1-4; D possibly corresponds to TRBD1 (5 bases). This CDR3 spans 15 amino acids. V shed 5 bases and J shed 5 bases, with 15 bases lying between them. Germline V gene sequence: CDR1 LNHNV, CDR2 YYDKDF (reference sequence).

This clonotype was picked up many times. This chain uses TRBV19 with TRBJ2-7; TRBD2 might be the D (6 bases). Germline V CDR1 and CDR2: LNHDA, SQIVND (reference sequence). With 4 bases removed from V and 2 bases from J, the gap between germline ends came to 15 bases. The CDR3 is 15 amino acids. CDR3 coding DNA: TGTGCCAGTAGTACCGGCGGGGCTGGGACCTACGAGCAGTACTTC. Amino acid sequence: CASSTGGAGTYEQYF.

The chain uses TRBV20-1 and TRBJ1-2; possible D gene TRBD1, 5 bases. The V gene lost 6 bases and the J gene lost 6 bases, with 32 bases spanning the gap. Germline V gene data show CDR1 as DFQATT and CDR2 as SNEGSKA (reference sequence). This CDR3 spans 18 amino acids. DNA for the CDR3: TGCAGTGCCATTCGTGCTAGCGGGAGTACGAACGGGGACGATGGCTACACCTTC. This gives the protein CSAIRASGSTNGDDGYTF.

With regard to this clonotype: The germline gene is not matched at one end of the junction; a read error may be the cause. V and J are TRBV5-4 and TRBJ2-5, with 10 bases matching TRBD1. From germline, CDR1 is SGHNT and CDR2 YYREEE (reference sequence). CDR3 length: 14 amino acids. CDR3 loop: CASSWGQGRETQYF. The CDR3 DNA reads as TGCGCCAGCAGCTGGGGACAGGGGAGAGAGACCCAGTACTTC.

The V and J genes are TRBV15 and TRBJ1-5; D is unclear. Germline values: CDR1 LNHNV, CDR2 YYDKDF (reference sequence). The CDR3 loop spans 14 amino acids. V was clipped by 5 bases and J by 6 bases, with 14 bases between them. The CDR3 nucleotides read TGTGCCACCAGCCCGGGCCTTACGGCTCAGCCCCAGCATTTT. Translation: CATSPGLTAQPQHF.

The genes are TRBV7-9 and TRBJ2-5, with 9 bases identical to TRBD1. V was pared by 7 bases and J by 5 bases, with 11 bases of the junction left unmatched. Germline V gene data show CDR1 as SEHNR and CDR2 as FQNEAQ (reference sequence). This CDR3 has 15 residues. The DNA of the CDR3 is TGTGCCAGCATGGCCGGGACAGGGTATCTCGAGACCCAGTACTTC. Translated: CASMAGTGYLETQYF.

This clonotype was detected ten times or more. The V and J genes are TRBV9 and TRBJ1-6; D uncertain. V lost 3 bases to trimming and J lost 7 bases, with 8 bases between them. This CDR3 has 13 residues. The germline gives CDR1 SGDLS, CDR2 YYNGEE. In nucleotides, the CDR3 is TGTGCCAGCAGCGGAGTAGGGAATTCACCCCTCCACTTT. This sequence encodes CASSGVGNSPLHF.

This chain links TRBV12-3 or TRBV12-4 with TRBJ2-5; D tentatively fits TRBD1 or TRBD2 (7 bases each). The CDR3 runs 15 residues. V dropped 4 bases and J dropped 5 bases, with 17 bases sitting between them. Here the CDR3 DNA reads TGTGCCAGCAGTTCGACAGGGACTAACTTCGAGACCCAGTACTTC. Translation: CASSSTGTNFETQYF.

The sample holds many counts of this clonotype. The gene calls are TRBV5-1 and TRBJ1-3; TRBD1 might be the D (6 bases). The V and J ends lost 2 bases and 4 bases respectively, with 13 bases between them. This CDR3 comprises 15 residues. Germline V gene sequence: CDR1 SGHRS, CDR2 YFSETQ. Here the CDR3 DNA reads TGCGCCAGCAGCTTACAGGGCAGTTTCGGAAACACCATATATTTT. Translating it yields CASSLQGSFGNTIYF.

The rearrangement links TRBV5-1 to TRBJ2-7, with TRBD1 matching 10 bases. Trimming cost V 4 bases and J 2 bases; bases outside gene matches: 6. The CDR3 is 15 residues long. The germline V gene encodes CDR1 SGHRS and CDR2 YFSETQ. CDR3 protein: CASSGRQGATYEQYF. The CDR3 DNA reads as TGCGCCAGCAGCGGTCGACAGGGGGCGACCTACGAGCAGTACTTC.

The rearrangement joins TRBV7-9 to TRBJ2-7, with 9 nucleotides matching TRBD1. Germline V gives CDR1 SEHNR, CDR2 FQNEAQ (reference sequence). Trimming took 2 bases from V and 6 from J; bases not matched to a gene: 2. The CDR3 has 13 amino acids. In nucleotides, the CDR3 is TGTGCCAGCAGCTTAATGACAGGGGGCGAGCAGTACTTC. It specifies CASSLMTGGEQYF.

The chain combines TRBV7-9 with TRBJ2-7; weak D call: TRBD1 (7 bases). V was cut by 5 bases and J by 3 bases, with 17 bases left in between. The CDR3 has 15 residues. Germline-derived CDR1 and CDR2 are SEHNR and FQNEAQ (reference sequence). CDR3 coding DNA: TGTGCCAGCAGCCGACAGGGTGGCGGGAACTACGAGCAGTACTTC. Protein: CASSRQGGGNYEQYF.

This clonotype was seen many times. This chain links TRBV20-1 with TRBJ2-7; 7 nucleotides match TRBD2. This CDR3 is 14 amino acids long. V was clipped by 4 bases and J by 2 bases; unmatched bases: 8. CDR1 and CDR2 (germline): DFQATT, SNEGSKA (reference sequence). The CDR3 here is CSAKSLAETYEQYF. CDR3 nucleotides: TGCAGTGCTAAGAGTCTAGCGGAGACCTACGAGCAGTACTTC.

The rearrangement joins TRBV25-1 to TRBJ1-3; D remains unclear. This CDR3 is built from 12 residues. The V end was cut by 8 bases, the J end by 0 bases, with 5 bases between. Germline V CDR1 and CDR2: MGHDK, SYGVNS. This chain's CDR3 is CASRSSGNTIYF. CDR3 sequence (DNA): TGTGCCAGCCGCTCCTCTGGAAACACCATATATTTT.

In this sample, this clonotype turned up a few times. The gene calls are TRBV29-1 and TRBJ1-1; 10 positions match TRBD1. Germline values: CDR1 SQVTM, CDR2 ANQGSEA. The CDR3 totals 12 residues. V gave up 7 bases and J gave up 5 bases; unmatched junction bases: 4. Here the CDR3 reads CSGGQGMTEAFF. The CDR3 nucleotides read TGCAGCGGGGGACAGGGGATGACTGAAGCTTTCTTT.

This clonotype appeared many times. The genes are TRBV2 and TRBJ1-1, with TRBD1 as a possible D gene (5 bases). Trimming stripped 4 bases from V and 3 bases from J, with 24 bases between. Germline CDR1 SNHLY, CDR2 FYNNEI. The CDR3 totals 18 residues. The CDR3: CASSGAPTGPLGDTEAFF. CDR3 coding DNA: TGTGCCAGCAGTGGGGCCCCCACAGGTCCCCTAGGGGACACTGAAGCTTTCTTT.

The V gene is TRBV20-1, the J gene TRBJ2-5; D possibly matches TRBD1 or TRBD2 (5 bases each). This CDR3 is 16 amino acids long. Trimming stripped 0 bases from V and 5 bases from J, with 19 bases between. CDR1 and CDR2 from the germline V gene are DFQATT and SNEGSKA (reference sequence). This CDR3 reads CSARDSDTWDVETQYF. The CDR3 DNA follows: TGCAGTGCTAGAGATTCGGACACGTGGGACGTTGAGACCCAGTACTTC.

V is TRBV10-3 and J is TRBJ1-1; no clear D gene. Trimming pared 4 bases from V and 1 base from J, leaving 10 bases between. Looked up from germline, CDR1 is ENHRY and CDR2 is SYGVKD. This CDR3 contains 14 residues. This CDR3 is CAISGWEGNTEAFF. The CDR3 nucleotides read TGTGCCATCAGTGGATGGGAGGGGAACACTGAAGCTTTCTTT.

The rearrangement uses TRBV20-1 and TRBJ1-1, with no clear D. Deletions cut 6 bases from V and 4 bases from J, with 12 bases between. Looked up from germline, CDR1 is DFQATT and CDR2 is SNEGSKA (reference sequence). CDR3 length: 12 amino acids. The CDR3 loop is CSALDAGTEAFF. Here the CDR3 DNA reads TGCAGTGCACTCGACGCTGGCACTGAAGCTTTCTTT.

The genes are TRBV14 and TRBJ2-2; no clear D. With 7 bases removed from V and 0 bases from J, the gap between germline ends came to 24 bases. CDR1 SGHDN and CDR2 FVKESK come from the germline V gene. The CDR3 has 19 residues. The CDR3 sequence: CASNPLSVELPANTGELFF. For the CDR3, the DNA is TGTGCCAGCAACCCCCTCTCAGTTGAACTGCCTGCGAACACCGGGGAGCTGTTTTTT.

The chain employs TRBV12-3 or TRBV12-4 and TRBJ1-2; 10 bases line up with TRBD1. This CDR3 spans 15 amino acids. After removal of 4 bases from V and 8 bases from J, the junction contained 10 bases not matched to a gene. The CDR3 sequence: CASSSYRDRGVGYTF. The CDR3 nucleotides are TGTGCCAGCAGTTCCTACCGGGACAGGGGAGTCGGCTACACCTTC.

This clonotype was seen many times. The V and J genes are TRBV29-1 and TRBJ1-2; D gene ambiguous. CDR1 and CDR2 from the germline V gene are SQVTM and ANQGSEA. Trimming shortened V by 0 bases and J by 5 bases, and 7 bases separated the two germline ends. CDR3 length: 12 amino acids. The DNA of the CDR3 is TGCAGCGTTGAAGATTATTCGTATGGCTACACCTTC. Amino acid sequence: CSVEDYSYGYTF.

The CDR3 nucleotides are TGTGCCAGCAGTTTAACCCCGGGACAGGGGCGTCGAGAGCAGTACTTC. This translates into CASSLTPGQGRREQYF. The J gene is TRBJ2-7, the V gene TRBV28; 10 bases are a match to TRBD1. V trimming: 2 bases; J trimming: 7 bases; junction bases outside the gene matches: 11. This CDR3 comprises 16 residues. CDR1 is MDHEN, CDR2 SYDVKM, per germline.

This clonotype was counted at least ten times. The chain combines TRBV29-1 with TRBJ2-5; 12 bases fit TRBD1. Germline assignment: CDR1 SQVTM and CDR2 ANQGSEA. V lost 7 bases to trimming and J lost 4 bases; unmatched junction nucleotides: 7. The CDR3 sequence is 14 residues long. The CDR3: CSAGGTGGGETQYF. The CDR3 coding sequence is TGCAGCGCCGGGGGGACAGGGGGCGGAGAGACCCAGTACTTC.

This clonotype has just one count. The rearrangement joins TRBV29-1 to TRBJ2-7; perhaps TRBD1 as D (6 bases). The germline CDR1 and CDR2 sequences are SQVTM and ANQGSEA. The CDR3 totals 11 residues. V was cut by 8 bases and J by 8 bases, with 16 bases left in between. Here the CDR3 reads CSSRQGTQQYF. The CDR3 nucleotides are TGCAGCTCGAGGCAGGGGACCCAGCAGTACTTC.

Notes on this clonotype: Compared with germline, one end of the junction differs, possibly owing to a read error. The CDR3 nucleotides are TGTGCCAGCAGCTTAGGCAGGGTTTCTGAAGCTTTC. As protein: CASSLGRVSEAF. This chain links TRBV7-2 with TRBJ2-6; D is perhaps TRBD1 (5 bases). Looked up from germline, CDR1 is SGHTA and CDR2 is FQGNSA. The CDR3 loop spans 12 amino acids.